One sample yielded the 17 T cell receptor beta chains listed below, sequenced in a study of technical replicates of blood from a handful of donors. Clones were read by immunoSEQ multiplex PCR, and TCRdb kept only the in-frame ones, dropping some. The table records 45,000 to 55,000 clones, around 95% of them present only once. The sequenced sample was T cells isolated from PBMCs. The receptors stem from a human donor in good health.

The V gene is TRBV7-9, the J gene TRBJ1-2, with 8 nucleotides matching TRBD1. CDR3 length equals 15 residues. The germline CDR1 and CDR2 sequences are SEHNR and FQNEAQ (reference sequence). The V and J ends lost 4 bases and 5 bases, in that order; junction bases with no gene match: 9. The CDR3 DNA is TGTGCCAGCAGCTCCGGCGGGACAGGAGGTTATGGCTACACCTTC. Protein sequence: CASSSGGTGGYGYTF. The full variable domain, in which reference TRBV7-9 and TRBJ1-2 provide the parts outside the CDR3, is DTGVSQNPRHKITKRGQNVTFRCDPISEHNRLYWYRQTLGQGPEFLTYFQNEAQLEKSRLLSDRFSAERPKGSFSTLEIQRTEQGDSAMYLCASSSGGTGGYGYTFGSGTRLTVV.

This clone has a single count. V gene TRBV13 combines with J gene TRBJ2-1; 11 bases match TRBD2. The CDR3 contains 16 residues. The germline CDR1 and CDR2 sequences are PRHDT and FYEKMQ (reference sequence). The V and J ends lost 3 bases and 9 bases, in that order; junction bases with no gene match: 10. CDR3 bases: TGTGCCAGCAGCTTCGCCCTTAGCGGGGGGGTTTCTGAGCAGTTCTTC. Encoded protein: CASSFALSGGVSEQFF.

This rearrangement joins TRBV6-6 to TRBJ2-1; tentatively, D is TRBD2 (5 bases). Germline CDR1 is MNHNY and CDR2 is SVGAGI (reference sequence). The V and J ends lost 11 bases and 4 bases respectively, with 9 bases between them. The CDR3 consists of 11 residues. Here the CDR3 DNA reads TGTGCCGGAGGATATTACAATGAGCAGTTCTTC. It is translated as CAGGYYNEQFF.

This chain uses TRBV14 with TRBJ1-2; D uncertain. This CDR3 comprises 15 residues. The germline CDR1 and CDR2 sequences are SGHDN and FVKESK. Trimming cost V 4 bases and J 7 bases, with 19 bases left between them. The CDR3 loop reads CASSRAQQVGPGYTF. CDR3 coding DNA: TGTGCCAGCAGCCGTGCCCAGCAGGTGGGTCCTGGCTACACCTTC. Based on the CDR3 plus reference TRBV14 and TRBJ1-2, the full variable domain is EAGVTQFPSHSVIEKGQTVTLRCDPISGHDNLYWYRRVMGKEIKFLLHFVKESKQDESGMPNNRFLAERTGGTYSTLKVQPAELEDSGVYFCASSRAQQVGPGYTFGSGTRLTVV.

The chain carries TRBV5-1 and TRBJ1-4; 10 bases map to TRBD1. The CDR3 extends over 15 amino acids. The germline CDR1 and CDR2 sequences are SGHRS and YFSETQ. The junction had 7 bases not matched to a gene; V was cut back by 3 bases and J by 8 bases. The CDR3 here is CASSSTGTGAEKLFF. Written as DNA, the CDR3 is TGCGCCAGCAGCTCGACCGGGACAGGGGCCGAAAAACTGTTTTTT.

V and J are TRBV6-6 and TRBJ1-2; a weak D match, TRBD1 (6 bases). Trimming removed 5 bases at V and 2 bases at J, with 9 bases between. Germline V gene lookup returns CDR1 MNHNY and CDR2 SVGAGI (reference sequence). This CDR3 has 13 residues. CDR3 sequence: CASSVDRNYGYTF. The CDR3 bases are TGTGCCAGCAGTGTAGACAGGAACTATGGCTACACCTTC.

The chain couples TRBV5-1 to TRBJ2-1, with D uncertain. Germline-derived CDR1 and CDR2 are SGHRS and YFSETQ. Trimming stripped 0 bases from V and 6 bases from J, with 13 bases between. This CDR3 has 15 amino acids. In DNA form, the CDR3 reads TGCGCCAGCAGCTTGGACGGAGCCCCCGGCAATGAGCAGTTCTTC. It specifies CASSLDGAPGNEQFF.

The V gene is TRBV5-4, the J gene TRBJ2-7, with 12 bases aligning to TRBD2. Trimming at V came to 3 bases and at J to 5 bases, leaving 3 bases not matched to a gene. The CDR3 runs to 14 residues. Germline V lookup: CDR1 SGHNT, CDR2 YYREEE (reference sequence). This chain's CDR3 is CASSSTSGGNEQYF. DNA of the CDR3: TGTGCCAGCAGCTCAACTAGCGGGGGGAACGAGCAGTACTTC.

For the CDR3, the DNA is TGTGCCAGCAGCTTAGGACTAGCGTCCACCCAGTATTTT. Protein product: CASSLGLASTQYF. The rearrangement joins TRBV11-3 to TRBJ2-3; 8 nucleotides align to TRBD2. J gave up 12 bases and V 1 base, and 6 bases lay outside the gene matches. Germline V gives CDR1 SGHNT, CDR2 YENEEA. The CDR3 is 13 amino acids.

This clone was detected only a few times. The J gene is TRBJ2-1, the V gene TRBV10-1; weak D call: TRBD2 (5 bases). The germline gives CDR1 WNHNN, CDR2 SYGVQD (reference sequence). CDR3 length equals 16 residues. The V gene lost 0 bases and the J gene lost 7 bases, with 16 bases spanning the gap. The CDR3 sequence is CASSESVGDPRNEQFF. The CDR3 DNA is TGCGCCAGCAGTGAGTCTGTGGGAGACCCCAGGAATGAGCAGTTCTTC.

The V call is TRBV5-1, the J call TRBJ1-1; the D is unclear. This CDR3 comprises 14 residues. Trimming cost V 4 bases and J 0 bases, with 10 bases left between them. Germline CDR1 is SGHRS and CDR2 is YFSETQ. This CDR3 is CASSSNAMNTEAFF. Written as DNA, the CDR3 is TGCGCCAGCAGCAGCAACGCCATGAACACTGAAGCTTTCTTT.

This clone was detected once. The rearrangement uses TRBV14 and TRBJ2-1; 10 bases fit TRBD1. This CDR3 is 19 amino acids long. Germline loops: CDR1 SGHDN, CDR2 FVKESK. The trim removed 1 base at V and 6 bases at J, leaving 15 bases unmatched. In DNA form, the CDR3 reads TGTGCCAGCAGCCAAGGCAAGGGAATGGGACAGGGGTCGGTCAATGAGCAGTTCTTC. This translates into CASSQGKGMGQGSVNEQFF.

The rearrangement uses TRBV5-4 and TRBJ1-2; weak D call: TRBD1 (5 bases). This CDR3 has 16 amino acids. CDR1 is SGHNT and CDR2 is YYREEE in the germline V gene (reference sequence). Trimming took 4 bases from V and 0 from J, leaving 16 bases between them. CDR3 sequence: CASSPGGARSNYGYTF. DNA for the CDR3: TGTGCCAGCAGCCCAGGAGGGGCGAGATCTAACTATGGCTACACCTTC.

A few counts support this clone. V gene TRBV18 combines with J gene TRBJ1-2; D may be TRBD1 (6 bases). The CDR3 runs to 15 residues. Trimming shortened V by 5 bases and J by 6 bases, and 19 bases separated the two germline ends. CDR1 and CDR2 from the germline V gene are KGHSH and LQKENI. The CDR3 sequence is CASSVSTGGGDGYTF. The CDR3 DNA reads TGTGCCAGCTCAGTATCGACAGGTGGCGGTGATGGCTACACCTTC.

The chain employs TRBV11-2 and TRBJ2-1; 9 positions agree with TRBD2. CDR3 length: 14 residues. J was trimmed by 5 bases and V by 1 base; bases with no gene match: 0. Germline V CDR1 and CDR2: SGHAT, FQNNGV. The CDR3 sequence is CASSLGLADNEQFF. The CDR3, as DNA: TGTGCCAGCAGCTTAGGACTAGCGGACAATGAGCAGTTCTTC. Based on the CDR3 plus reference TRBV11-2 and TRBJ2-1, the full variable domain is EAGVAQSPRYKIIEKRQSVAFWCNPISGHATLYWYQQILGQGPKLLIQFQNNGVVDDSQLPKDRFSAERLKGVDSTLKIQPAKLEDSAVYLCASSLGLADNEQFFGPGTRLTVL.

Note on this clone: A read error may account for a junction end that differs from germline. This sequence joins TRBV13 and TRBJ2-3; 12 bases agree with TRBD2. The CDR3 is 17 residues long. Germline values: CDR1 PRHDT, CDR2 FYEKMQ (reference sequence). Here the CDR3 DNA reads TGTGCCAGCAGCCTAGGACTAGCGGGGACCAGCACAGATACGCAGTATTTT. Translating gives CASSLGLAGTSTDTQYF.

This clone showed up just once. This chain joins TRBV10-2 and TRBJ1-2; D is ambiguous. The germline V gene has CDR1 WSHSY and CDR2 SAAADI. The CDR3 has 13 amino acids. Trimming removed 6 bases from V and 4 bases from J, with 12 bases in between. CDR3 nucleotides: TGCGCCAGCAGAGGCGGCGCTACCTATGGCTACACCTTC. It yields the protein CASRGGATYGYTF.